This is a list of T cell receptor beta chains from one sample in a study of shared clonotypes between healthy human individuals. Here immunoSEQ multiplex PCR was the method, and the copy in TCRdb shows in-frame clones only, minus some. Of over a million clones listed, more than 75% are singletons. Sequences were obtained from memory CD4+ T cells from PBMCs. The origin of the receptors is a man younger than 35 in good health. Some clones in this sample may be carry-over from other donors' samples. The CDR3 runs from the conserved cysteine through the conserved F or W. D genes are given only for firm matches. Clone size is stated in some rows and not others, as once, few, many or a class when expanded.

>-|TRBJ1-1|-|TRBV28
TGTGCCAGCACCTCACCACAGGGACGAATGAGTAGAGCTTTCTTT
CASTSPQGRMSRAFF
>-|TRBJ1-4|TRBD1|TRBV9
TGTGCCAGCAGCGCCCCCCGGACAGGGGAGGAAGAAAAACTGTTTTTT
CASSAPRTGEEEKLFF
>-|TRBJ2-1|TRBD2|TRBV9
TGTGCCAGCACCCCGAGGGCTAGCGGGAGCTCCTACAATGAGCAGTTCTTC
CASTPRASGSSYNEQFF
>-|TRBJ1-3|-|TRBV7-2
TGTGCCAGCAGCGTCTTCCGAGGGAGCTCTGGAAACACCATATATTTT
CASSVFRGSSGNTIYF
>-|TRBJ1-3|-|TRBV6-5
TGTGCCAGCAGTTTCTTCAGATCTAGCTCTGGAAACACCATATATTTT
CASSFFRSSSGNTIYF
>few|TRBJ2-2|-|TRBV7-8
TGTGCCAGCAGCCCACAGGGCTCTGGGACCGGGGAGCTGTTTTTT
CASSPQGSGTGELFF
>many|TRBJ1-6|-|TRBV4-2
TGTGCCAGCAGCCAAGCGAATGTTAATTCACCCCTCCACTTT
CASSQANVNSPLHF
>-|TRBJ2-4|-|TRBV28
TGTGCCAGCAGCAGACATGAATCCAAAAACATTCAGTACTTC
CASSRHESKNIQYF
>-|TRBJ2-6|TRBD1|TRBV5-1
TGCGCCAGCAGCTTGGGTGACAGGGGAACTGGGGCCAACGTCCTGACTTTC
CASSLGDRGTGANVLTF
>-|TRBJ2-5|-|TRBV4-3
TGCGCCAGCAGCCAAACGGGCGGAGAGACCCAGTACTTC
CASSQTGGETQYF
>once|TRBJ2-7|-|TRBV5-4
TGTGCCAGCAGCCCCAGATTCCCCTCTAACGAGCAGTACTTC
CASSPRFPSNEQYF
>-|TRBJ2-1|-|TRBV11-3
TGTGCCAGCAGCTTAGATCAGAACGCCGAGCAGTTCTTC
CASSLDQNAEQFF
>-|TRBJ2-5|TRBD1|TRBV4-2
TGTGCCAGCAGCCCTAATACAGGGGGTCGAGAGACCCAGTACTTC
CASSPNTGGRETQYF
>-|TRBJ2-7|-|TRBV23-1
TGCGCCAGCACCGACAGGTTCTGGGAGCAGTACTTC
CASTDRFWEQYF
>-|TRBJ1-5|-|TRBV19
TGTGCCAGTAGTATGGGCAGAATGGGCAATCAGCCCCAGCATTTT
CASSMGRMGNQPQHF
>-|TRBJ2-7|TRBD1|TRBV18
TGTGCCAGCTCGTTCGACAGGGACAGATCCTACGAGCAGTACTTC
CASSFDRDRSYEQYF
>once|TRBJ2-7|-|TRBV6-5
TGTGCCAGCAGTTACCCTCCCTTGGGTAACGAGCAGTACTTC
CASSYPPLGNEQYF
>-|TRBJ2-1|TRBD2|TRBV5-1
TGCGCCAGCAGCTTGGTATCGGCGGGAGGACGAGAGCAGTTCTTC
CASSLVSAGGREQFF
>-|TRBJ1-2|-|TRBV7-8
TGTGCCAGCAGCGTCTCCGGGACAAGCTATGGCTACACCTTC
CASSVSGTSYGYTF
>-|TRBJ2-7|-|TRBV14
TGTGCCAGCAGCCGGTACATCTCCTACGAGCAGTACTTC
CASSRYISYEQYF
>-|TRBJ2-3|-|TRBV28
TGTGCCATCGGGGCTCAGGGCACCCATAGCACAGATACGCAGTATTTT
CAIGAQGTHSTDTQYF
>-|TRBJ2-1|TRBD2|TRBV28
TGTGCCAGCCTGGGGACTAGACCGGTATCAGAGCAGTTCTTC
CASLGTRPVSEQFF
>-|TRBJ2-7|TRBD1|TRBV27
TGTGCCAGCAGTTTGCGGACAGGGGGCGCCTCCTACGAGCAGTACTTC
CASSLRTGGASYEQYF
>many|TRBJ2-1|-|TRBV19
TGTGCCAGTAGTATAGCCAGGGACAATGAGCAGTTCTTC
CASSIARDNEQFF
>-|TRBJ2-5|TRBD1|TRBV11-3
TGTGCCAGCAGCAAAGGACAGGGGGAGACCCAGTACTTC
CASSKGQGETQYF
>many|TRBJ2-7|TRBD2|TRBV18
TGTGCCAGCTCACTTAGCGGGAGGCCGTACGAGCAGTACTTC
CASSLSGRPYEQYF
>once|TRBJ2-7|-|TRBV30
TGTGCCTGGAGTGTTCTGGCCTACACCTACGAGCAGTACTTC
CAWSVLAYTYEQYF
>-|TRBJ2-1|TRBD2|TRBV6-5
TGTGCCAGCAGCCCTCGGACTAGCGGTTACAATGAGCAGTTCTTC
CASSPRTSGYNEQFF
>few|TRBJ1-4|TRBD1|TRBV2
TGTGCCAGCAGCCGAACAGGGGCAACTAATGAAAAACTGTTTTTT
CASSRTGATNEKLFF
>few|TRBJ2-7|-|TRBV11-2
TGTGCCAGCAGCTTAGAAAGGGGGGATGGCTCCTACGAGCAGTACTTC
CASSLERGDGSYEQYF
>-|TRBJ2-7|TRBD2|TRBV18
TGTGCCAGCTCACCTCCTAGCGGGACCTACGAGCAGTACTTC
CASSPPSGTYEQYF
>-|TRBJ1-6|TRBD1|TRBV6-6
TGTGCCAGCAGTGCGACAGGGAACTCACCCCTCCACTTT
CASSATGNSPLHF
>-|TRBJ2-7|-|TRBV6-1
TGTGCCAGCAGTGAAAATCCAGGGAACTACGAGCAGTACTTC
CASSENPGNYEQYF
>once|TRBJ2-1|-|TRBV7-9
TGTGCCAGCAGTATAATAGGGTTAGATGAGCAGTTCTTC
CASSIIGLDEQFF
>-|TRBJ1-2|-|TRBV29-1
TGCAGCGTTACGGGGGGTGGTTTGTATGGCTACACCTTC
CSVTGGGLYGYTF
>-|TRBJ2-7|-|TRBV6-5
TGTGCCAGCAGTTACTTGGCGGGGCGGGGCGAGCAGTACTTC
CASSYLAGRGEQYF
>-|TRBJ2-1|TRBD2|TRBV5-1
TGCGCCAGCAGCTTGGCTTACGGGACTAGCGGTAATGAGCAGTTCTTC
CASSLAYGTSGNEQFF
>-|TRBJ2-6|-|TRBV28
TGTGCCAGCACCGGCGACAGCGCCTCTGGGGCCAACGTCCTGACTTTC
CASTGDSASGANVLTF
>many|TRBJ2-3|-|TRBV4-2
TGTGCCAGCAGCTCTAGGGTACAGCTGGCCAGCGATACGCAGTATTTT
CASSSRVQLASDTQYF
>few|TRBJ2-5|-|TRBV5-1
TGCGCCAGCAGCTTAGGGCTGGGTCGGGAGACCCAGTACTTC
CASSLGLGRETQYF
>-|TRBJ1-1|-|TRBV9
TGTGCCAGCAGCCGCTCCTCAGGGCAGATAGCTTTCTTT
CASSRSSGQIAFF
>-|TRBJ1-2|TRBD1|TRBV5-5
TGTGCCAGCAGCTGGGGACAGGGGGCCGGTGGCTACACCTTC
CASSWGQGAGGYTF
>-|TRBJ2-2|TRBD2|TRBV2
TGTGCCAGCAAGGGAGGGAGGGAGCACACCGGGGAGCTGTTTTTT
CASKGGREHTGELFF
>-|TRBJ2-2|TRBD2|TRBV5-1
TGCGCCAGCAGCTTGGGACTAGCGGGACACACCGGGGAGCTGTTTTTT
CASSLGLAGHTGELFF
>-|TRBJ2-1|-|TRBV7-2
TGTGCCAGCAGCTTAATAGCGGACTCCTACAATGAGCAGTTCTTC
CASSLIADSYNEQFF
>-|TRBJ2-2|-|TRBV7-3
TGTGCCAGCAGCTTAAAGAGAACCGGGGAGCTGTTTTTT
CASSLKRTGELFF
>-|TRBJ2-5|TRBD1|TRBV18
TGTGCCAGCTCACTGGGACAGCAAGAGACCCAGTACTTC
CASSLGQQETQYF
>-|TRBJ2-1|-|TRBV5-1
TGCGCCAGCAGCTTGGCGGCCCCCCCGAGTTCAACCTACAATGAGCAGTTCTTC
CASSLAAPPSSTYNEQFF
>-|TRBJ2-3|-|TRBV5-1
TGCGCCAGCAGCTTGGCCGCTATTGGGGGCCCAGATACGCAGTATTTT
CASSLAAIGGPDTQYF
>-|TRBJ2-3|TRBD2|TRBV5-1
TGCGCCAGCAGCTCCGAGCGGGAGGGCCCCGATACGCAGTATTTT
CASSSEREGPDTQYF
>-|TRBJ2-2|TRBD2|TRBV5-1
TGCGCCAGCAGCTTGTCCAGCGGGAGTGGGACCGGGGAGCTGTTTTTT
CASSLSSGSGTGELFF
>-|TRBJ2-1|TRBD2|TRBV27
TGTGCCAGCAGTTCCCGCCCGGGACTAGCGGGAGGGTTAGAGCAGTTCTTC
CASSSRPGLAGGLEQFF
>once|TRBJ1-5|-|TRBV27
TGTGCCAGCAGTTTATTTCCCCCCCTCCGGACGCAAACAAATAGCAATCAGCCCCAGCATTTT
CASSLFPPLRTQTNSNQPQHF